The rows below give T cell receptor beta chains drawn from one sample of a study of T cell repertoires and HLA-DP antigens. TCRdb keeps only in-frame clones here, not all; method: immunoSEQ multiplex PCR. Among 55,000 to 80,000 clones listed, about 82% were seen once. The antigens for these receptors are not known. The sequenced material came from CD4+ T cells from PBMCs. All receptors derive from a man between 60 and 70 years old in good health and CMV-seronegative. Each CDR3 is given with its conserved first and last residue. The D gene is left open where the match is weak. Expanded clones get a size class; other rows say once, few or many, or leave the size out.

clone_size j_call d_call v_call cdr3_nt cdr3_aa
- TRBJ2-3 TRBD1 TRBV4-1 TGCGCCAGCAGCCCCGTCACAGGGGTAGAGCGAGATACGCAGTATTTT CASSPVTGVERDTQYF
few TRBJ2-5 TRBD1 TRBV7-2 TGTGCCAGCAGCCCGGACAGGCGACAGGCGACCCAGTACTTC CASSPDRRQATQYF
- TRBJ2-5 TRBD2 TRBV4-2 TGTGCCAGCAGCCAAGTGTTAGGTCTAGCGGAACAAGAGACCCAGTACTTC CASSQVLGLAEQETQYF
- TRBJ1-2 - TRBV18 TGTGCCAGCTCCGAGACCCAGGGGACTTCTTCCTATGGCTACACCTTC CASSETQGTSSYGYTF
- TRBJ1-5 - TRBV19 TGTGGGCAACCGAGGCAGCCCCAGCATTTT CGQPRQPQHF
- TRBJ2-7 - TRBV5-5 TGTGCCAGCAGCTTGGGGATTCGTGACTACGAGCAGTACTTC CASSLGIRDYEQYF
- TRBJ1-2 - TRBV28 TGTGCCAGCATGCGACAACGGGGCTACACCTTC CASMRQRGYTF
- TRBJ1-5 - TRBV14 TGTGCCAGCAGCCATCCAGACTTGACTGGGAATCAGCCCCAGCATTTT CASSHPDLTGNQPQHF
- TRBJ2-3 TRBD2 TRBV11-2 TGTGCCAGCAGCTCTCGGGGGGGCCTCGATACGCAGTATTTT CASSSRGGLDTQYF
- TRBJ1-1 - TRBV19 TGTGCCAGTAGTATAATCTCTTGGCAGAACACTGAAGCTTTCTTT CASSIISWQNTEAFF
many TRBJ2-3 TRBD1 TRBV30 TGTGCCTGGAGCACAGGGGGCACAGATACGCAGTATTTT CAWSTGGTDTQYF
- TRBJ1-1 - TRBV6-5 TGTGCCAGCAGTTACTCGGGCGGTGGGAGAGCTTTCTTT CASSYSGGGRAFF
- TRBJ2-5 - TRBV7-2 TGTGCCAGCAGCTTAGAGTCCCTCTTCGCGCAGTTCGAGACCCAGTACTTC CASSLESLFAQFETQYF
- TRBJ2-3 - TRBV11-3 TGTGCCAGCAGCTTAGGCTTCGGGGACTGGGGGGTCCCAGATACGCAGTATTTT CASSLGFGDWGVPDTQYF
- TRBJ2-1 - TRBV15 TGTGCCACCGGTCGGAGGGATGAGCAGTTCTTC CATGRRDEQFF
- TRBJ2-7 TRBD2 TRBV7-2 TGTGCCAGCAGCTTAGAAAGAGGTACTAGCGGCTTTAAAGAGCAGTACTTC CASSLERGTSGFKEQYF
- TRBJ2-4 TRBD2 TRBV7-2 TGTGCCAGCAGCTTAGGGGGTGGGGGGGTCATTCAGTACTTC CASSLGGGGVIQYF
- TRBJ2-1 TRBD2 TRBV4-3 TGCGCCAGCAGCCAAGATAGTAGGCTAGCGGGAGGTGAGCAGTTCTTC CASSQDSRLAGGEQFF
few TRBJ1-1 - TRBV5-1 TGCGCCAGCAGCCTTGATGGGGGGCCTCCTAACACTGAAGCTTTCTTT CASSLDGGPPNTEAFF
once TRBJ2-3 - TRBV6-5 TGTGCCAGCAGCTCCTTGGGGGGTCGCACAGATACGCAGTATTTT CASSSLGGRTDTQYF
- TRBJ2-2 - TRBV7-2 TGTGCCAGCAGCTTAGTGACCACCGGGGAGCTGTTTTTT CASSLVTTGELFF
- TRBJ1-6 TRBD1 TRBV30 TGTGCCTGGAGGACAGGGTCACGGGGTTCACCCCTCCACTTT CAWRTGSRGSPLHF
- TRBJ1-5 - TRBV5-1 TGCGCCAGCAGCTTGGACAGCTTGGGGTCCAATCAGCCCCAGCATTTT CASSLDSLGSNQPQHF
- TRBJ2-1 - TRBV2 TGTGCCAGCAGTTCTCATCCCAAGACTGAGCAGTTCTTC CASSSHPKTEQFF
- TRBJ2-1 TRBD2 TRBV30 TGTGCCTGTGGGGGAGCGGGGAGCTCCTACAATGAGCAGTTCTTC CACGGAGSSYNEQFF
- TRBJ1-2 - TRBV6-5 TGTGCCAGCAGTTACTCGCCCAGCCCTAACTATGGCTACACCTTC CASSYSPSPNYGYTF
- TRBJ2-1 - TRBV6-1 TGTGCCACCATGTCCAGCTCCTACAATGAGCAGTTCTTC CATMSSSYNEQFF
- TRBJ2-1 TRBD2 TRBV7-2 TGTGCCAGCAGCTTAAGGGGGTCTAGCGGGGCGTCGGGCAATGAGCAGTTCTTC CASSLRGSSGASGNEQFF
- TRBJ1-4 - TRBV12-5 TGTGCTAGTGGTCCCCCAGGGACTAATGAAAAACTGTTTTTT CASGPPGTNEKLFF
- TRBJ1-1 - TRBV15 TGTGCCACCAGCAGAGATCTAGGATGGCCGAACACTGAAGCTTTCTTT CATSRDLGWPNTEAFF
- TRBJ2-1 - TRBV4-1 TGCGCCAGCAGCCAAGATCGTTTTTCGACAGCTCCCTACAATGAGCAGTTCTTC CASSQDRFSTAPYNEQFF
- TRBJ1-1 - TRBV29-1 TGCAGCGTTGAAGAAACACTGAACACTGAAGCTTTCTTT CSVEETLNTEAFF
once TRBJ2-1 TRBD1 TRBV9 TGTGCCAGCAGCGCTAACAGGGGGGACAAGAAGAATGAGCAGTTCTTC CASSANRGDKKNEQFF
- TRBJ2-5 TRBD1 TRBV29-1 TGCAGCGTTGAAGCCGGGACAGGAGGTAGGGAGACCCAGTACTTC CSVEAGTGGRETQYF
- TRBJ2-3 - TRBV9 TGTGCCAGCAGCCCCCGCCCGGGAAGTACAGATACGCAGTATTTT CASSPRPGSTDTQYF
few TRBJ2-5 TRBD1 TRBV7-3 TGTGCCAGCAGCCAAGCAGGGGGCGGGCAAGAGACCCAGTACTTC CASSQAGGGQETQYF
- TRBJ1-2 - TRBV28 TGTGCCAGCAGTCGGGGGCAAGGGGGGTATGGCTACACCTTC CASSRGQGGYGYTF
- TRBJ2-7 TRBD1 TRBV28 TGTGCCAGCAGTGGGACAGGGGGCGCGAGTCCCTACGAGCAGTACTTC CASSGTGGASPYEQYF
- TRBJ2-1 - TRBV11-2 TGTGCCAGCAGCTTGGGACACAACAATGAGCAGTTCTTC CASSLGHNNEQFF
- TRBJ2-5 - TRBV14 TGTGCCAGCAGCCAAGAACTAGCCCCACCCAAAGAGACCCAGTACTTC CASSQELAPPKETQYF
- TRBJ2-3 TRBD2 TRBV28 TGTGCCACCCTAAGTCGGGCGGGGGGTCACACAGATACGCAGTATTTT CATLSRAGGHTDTQYF
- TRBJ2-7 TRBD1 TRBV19 TGTGCCAGTAGTATTACAGGGGGAGGTGCGGAGCAGTACTTC CASSITGGGAEQYF
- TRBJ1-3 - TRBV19 TGTGCCAGCGACCGGACGCAGGGGACTGGAAACACCATATATTTT CASDRTQGTGNTIYF
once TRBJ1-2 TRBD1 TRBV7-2 TGTGCCAGCAGCTTACTAGGGGGCGATGGCTACACCTTC CASSLLGGDGYTF
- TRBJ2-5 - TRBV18 TGTGCCAGCTCACAGCAACCTGCAGGGGGGGCGTCCCAAGAGACCCAGTACTTC CASSQQPAGGASQETQYF
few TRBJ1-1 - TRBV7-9 TGTGCCAGCAGTCCTCCGACTGGGCCCACTGAAGCTTTCTTT CASSPPTGPTEAFF
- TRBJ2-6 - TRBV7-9 TGTGCCAGCAGCTTAGAGGGTACTGGGGCCAACGTCCTGACTTTC CASSLEGTGANVLTF
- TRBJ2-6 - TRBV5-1 TGCGCCAGCATGGACCCTGGGGCCAACGTCCTGACTTTC CASMDPGANVLTF
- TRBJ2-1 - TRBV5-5 TGTGCCAGCACCCCGGAGGGGCAGAGCTACAATGAGCAGTTCTTC CASTPEGQSYNEQFF
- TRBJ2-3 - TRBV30 TGTGCCTGGAGTGTACTCGGCTGGGACTCCCGGTGGGCAGATACGCAGTATTTT CAWSVLGWDSRWADTQYF